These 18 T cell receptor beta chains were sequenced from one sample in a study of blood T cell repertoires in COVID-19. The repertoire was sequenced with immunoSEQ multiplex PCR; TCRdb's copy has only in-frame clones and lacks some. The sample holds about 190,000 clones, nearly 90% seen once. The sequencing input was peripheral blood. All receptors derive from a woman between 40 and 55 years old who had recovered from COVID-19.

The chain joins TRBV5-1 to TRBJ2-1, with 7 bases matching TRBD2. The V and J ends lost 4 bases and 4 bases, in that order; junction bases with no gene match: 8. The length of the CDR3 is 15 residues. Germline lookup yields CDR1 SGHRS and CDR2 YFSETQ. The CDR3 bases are TGCGCCAGCAGCACCGGCGGGGGAGGTTACAATGAGCAGTTCTTC. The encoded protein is CASSTGGGGYNEQFF.

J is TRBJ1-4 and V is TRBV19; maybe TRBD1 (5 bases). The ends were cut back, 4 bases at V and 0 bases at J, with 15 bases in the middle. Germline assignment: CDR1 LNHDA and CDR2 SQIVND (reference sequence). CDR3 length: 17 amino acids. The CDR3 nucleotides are TGTGCCAGTAGTACCGCGCAGGGTTTGGCAACTAATGAAAAACTGTTTTTT. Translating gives CASSTAQGLATNEKLFF.

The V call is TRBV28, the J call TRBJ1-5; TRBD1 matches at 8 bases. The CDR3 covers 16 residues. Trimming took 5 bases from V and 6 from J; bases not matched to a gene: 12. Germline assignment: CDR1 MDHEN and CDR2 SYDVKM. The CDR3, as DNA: TGTGCCAGCAGTCCCCGACAGGGGTCCTCCGGTCAGCCCCAGCATTTT. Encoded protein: CASSPRQGSSGQPQHF.

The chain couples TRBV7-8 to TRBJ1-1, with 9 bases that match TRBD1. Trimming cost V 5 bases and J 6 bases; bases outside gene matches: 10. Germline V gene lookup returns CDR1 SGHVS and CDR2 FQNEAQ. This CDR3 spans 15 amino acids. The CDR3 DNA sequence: TGTGCCAGCAGCCGATCGCGGACAGGGGATTCTGAAGCTTTCTTT. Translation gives CASSRSRTGDSEAFF.

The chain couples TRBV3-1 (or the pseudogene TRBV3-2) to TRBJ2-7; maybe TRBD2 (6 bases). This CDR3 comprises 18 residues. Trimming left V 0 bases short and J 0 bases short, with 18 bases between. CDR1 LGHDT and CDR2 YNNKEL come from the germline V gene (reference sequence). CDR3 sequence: CASSQDSLAVPTSYEQYF. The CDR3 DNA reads TGTGCCAGCAGCCAAGACTCACTAGCAGTCCCTACCTCCTACGAGCAGTACTTC.

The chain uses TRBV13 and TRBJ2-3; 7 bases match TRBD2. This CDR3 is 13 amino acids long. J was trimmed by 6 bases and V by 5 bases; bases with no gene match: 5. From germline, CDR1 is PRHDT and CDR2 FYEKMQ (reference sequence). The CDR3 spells CASSEFSGDTQYF. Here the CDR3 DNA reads TGTGCCAGCAGCGAGTTTAGCGGGGATACGCAGTATTTT.

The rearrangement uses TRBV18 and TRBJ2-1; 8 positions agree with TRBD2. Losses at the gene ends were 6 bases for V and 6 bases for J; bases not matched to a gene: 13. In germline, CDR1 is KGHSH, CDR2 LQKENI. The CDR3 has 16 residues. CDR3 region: CASSAVGTSSPNEQFF. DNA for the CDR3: TGTGCCAGCTCTGCTGTCGGGACTAGTAGTCCCAATGAGCAGTTCTTC.

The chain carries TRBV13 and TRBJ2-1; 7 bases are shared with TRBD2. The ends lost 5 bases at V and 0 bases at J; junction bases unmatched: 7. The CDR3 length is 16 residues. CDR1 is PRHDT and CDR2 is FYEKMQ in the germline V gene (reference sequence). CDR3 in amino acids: CASSAAGGSSYNEQFF. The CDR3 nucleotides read TGTGCCAGCAGCGCCGCGGGCGGGAGCTCCTACAATGAGCAGTTCTTC.

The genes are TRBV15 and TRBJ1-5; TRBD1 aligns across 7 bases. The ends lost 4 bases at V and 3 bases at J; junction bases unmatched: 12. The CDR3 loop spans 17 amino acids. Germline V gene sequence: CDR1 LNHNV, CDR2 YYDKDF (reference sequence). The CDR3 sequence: CATSKRRGQDLNQPQHF. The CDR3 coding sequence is TGTGCCACCAGCAAAAGGAGAGGACAGGACCTCAATCAGCCCCAGCATTTT.

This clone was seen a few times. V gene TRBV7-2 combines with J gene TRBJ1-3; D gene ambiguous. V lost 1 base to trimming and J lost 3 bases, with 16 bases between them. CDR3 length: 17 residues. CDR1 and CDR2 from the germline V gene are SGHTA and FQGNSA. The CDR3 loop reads CASSLEGGNAYGNTIYF. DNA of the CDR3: TGTGCCAGCAGCTTAGAAGGAGGCAACGCTTATGGAAACACCATATATTTT.

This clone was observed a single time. For the CDR3, the DNA is TGTGCCGCGTCGATCGGTGAAGCTTTCTTT. This gives the protein CAASIGEAFF. V gene TRBV2 combines with J gene TRBJ1-1; the D is unclear. V was cut by 11 bases and J by 7 bases, with 11 bases left in between. Germline loops: CDR1 SNHLY, CDR2 FYNNEI. This CDR3 is 10 amino acids long.

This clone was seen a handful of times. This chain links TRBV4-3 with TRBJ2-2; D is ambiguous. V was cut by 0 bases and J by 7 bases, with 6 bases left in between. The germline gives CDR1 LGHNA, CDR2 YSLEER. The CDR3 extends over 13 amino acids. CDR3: CASSQEFGGELFF. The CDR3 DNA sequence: TGCGCCAGCAGCCAAGAGTTCGGCGGGGAGCTGTTTTTT.

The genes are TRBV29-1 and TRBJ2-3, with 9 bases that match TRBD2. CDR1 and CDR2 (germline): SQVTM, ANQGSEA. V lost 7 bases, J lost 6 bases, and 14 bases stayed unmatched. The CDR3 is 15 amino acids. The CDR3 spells CSAPAGTSFSDTQYF. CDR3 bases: TGCAGCGCCCCCGCCGGGACTAGCTTTTCCGATACGCAGTATTTT.

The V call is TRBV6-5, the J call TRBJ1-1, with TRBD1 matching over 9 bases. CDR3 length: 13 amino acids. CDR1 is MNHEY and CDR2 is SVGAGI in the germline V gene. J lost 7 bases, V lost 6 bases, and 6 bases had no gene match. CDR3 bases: TGTGCCAGCAGCTCACAGGGGGCCGGTGAAGCTTTCTTT. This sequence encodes CASSSQGAGEAFF.

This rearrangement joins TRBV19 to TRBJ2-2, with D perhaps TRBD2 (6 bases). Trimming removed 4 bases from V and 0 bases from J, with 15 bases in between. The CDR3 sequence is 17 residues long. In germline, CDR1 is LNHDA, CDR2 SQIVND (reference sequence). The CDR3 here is CASSKGRRDSNTGELFF. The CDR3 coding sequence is TGTGCCAGTAGTAAGGGTAGGAGGGATTCGAACACCGGGGAGCTGTTTTTT.

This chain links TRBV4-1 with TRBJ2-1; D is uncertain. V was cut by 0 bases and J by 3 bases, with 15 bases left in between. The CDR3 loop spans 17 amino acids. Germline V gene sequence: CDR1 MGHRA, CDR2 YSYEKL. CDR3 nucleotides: TGCGCCAGCAGCCAAGATGTTGCAGCGTTGATCTACAATGAGCAGTTCTTC. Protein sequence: CASSQDVAALIYNEQFF.

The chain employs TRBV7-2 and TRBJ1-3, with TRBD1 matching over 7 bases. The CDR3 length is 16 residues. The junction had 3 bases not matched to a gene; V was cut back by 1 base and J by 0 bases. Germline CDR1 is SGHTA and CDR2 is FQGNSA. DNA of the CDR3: TGTGCCAGCAGCTTAGAGGGACAGCTCTCTGGAAACACCATATATTTT. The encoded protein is CASSLEGQLSGNTIYF.

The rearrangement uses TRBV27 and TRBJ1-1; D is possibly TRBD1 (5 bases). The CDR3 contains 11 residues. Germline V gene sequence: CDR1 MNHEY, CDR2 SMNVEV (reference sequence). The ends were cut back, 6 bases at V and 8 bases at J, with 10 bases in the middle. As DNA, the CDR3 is TGTGCCAGCAGAACGGCAGGGGAAGCTTTCTTT. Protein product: CASRTAGEAFF.